The T cell receptor (beta chain) described here comes from a study of T cells in Graves' hyperthyroidism and ophthalmopathy. Looking at the study overall: Upon initial diagnosis and before any treatment, peripheral blood was collected.

This clonotype was observed at least ten times. With 5 bases removed from V and 2 bases from J, the gap between germline ends came to 18 bases. Germline V lookup: CDR1 MDHEN, CDR2 SYDVKM. The CDR3 spans 16 residues. RNA transcripts served as the template for amplifying TCR beta CDR3 regions. Carried out on the TCR CDR3, a first-round RT-PCR used the HTBI primer set. MiXCR, run by TCRdb on the multiplex PCR reads, gives a single entry per CDR3 protein. The sample lists approximately 150,000 distinct CDR3 sequences, roughly 9.4% occurring once. The source of this sequence is a woman younger than 30 with Graves' hyperthyroidism that later progressed to Graves' ophthalmopathy. The specimen was blood. The V and J genes are TRBV28 and TRBJ1-1, with D perhaps TRBD1 (6 bases). In DNA, the CDR3 is TGTGCCAGCAGTGGGGGGCTGGGGGTAACTAACACTGAAGCTTTCTTT. The encoded protein is CASSGGLGVTNTEAFF.